This T cell receptor beta chain was identified during a study of T cells expressing NK-cell markers. Study background: The TCR beta repertoires were obtained from sorted CD3+CD56+NKG2C+, CD3+CD56+NKG2C- and CD3+CD56-NKG2C+ T cells. Study-level points and caveats: These clonotypes also led the CD3+CD56-NKG2C+ fraction in a handful of donors. NKG2C+ dominant clonotypes from several donors made up roughly 1.0-8% of CD8+ T cells.

Regarding this clonotype: Its antigen is not known.

CDR1 SGHNT and CDR2 YYREEE come from the germline V gene (reference sequence). The CDR3 spans 17 residues. TCRdb reanalyzed the 5' RACE reads and collapses them to one entry per CDR3 protein, without DNA. The table gives some 390,000 distinct CDR3 sequences; the top ten clones make up roughly 10% of it. The sequence came from a woman in her 50s in good health. This chain connects TRBV5-4 to TRBJ2-3; with no DNA, the TCRdb D assignment of TRBD2 cannot be verified. Material for sequencing was blood T cells: a sorted CD56 or NKG2C T cell subset, CD4+ or CD8+ T cells, or bulk PBMC T cells (not recorded which). The CDR3 spells CASSLGGRLAGADTQYF.